A single T cell receptor (beta chain) is shown here with its context. The target antigen is unknown. The sample belongs to a study of OX40 agonist ivuxolimab in advanced cancers. Overall study findings and caveats: The study found among the lowest clonal expansion in partial responders at 0.1-3.0 mg/kg. The average count of expanded clones was higher among CD8+ T cells than among CD4+.

Measured with immunoSEQ multiplex PCR; TCRdb has only the in-frame clones, and not every one. Among 50,000 to 75,000 clones listed, 87% were seen once. Germline V gives CDR1 SEHNR, CDR2 FQNEAQ (reference sequence). The CDR3 sequence is 15 residues long. Trimming removed 2 bases from V and 5 bases from J, with 12 bases in between. Sequenced here: CD4+ or CD8+ T cells sorted from blood, sampled in a trial of the OX40 agonist ivuxolimab. The chain uses TRBV7-9 and TRBJ1-4, with D maybe TRBD1 (5 bases). This TCR was sampled from an adult with an advanced solid tumor such as melanoma, head and neck, liver or kidney cancer. In DNA form, the CDR3 reads TGTGCCAGCAGCTTACCTTTAGGGGAGAATGAAAAACTGTTTTTT. It is translated as CASSLPLGENEKLFF.